The 19 T cell receptor beta chains below come from one sample, sequenced in a study of T cell repertoires in breast cancer. Paired alpha-beta TCRs of CD8+ T cells were analyzed by expanded emulsion RT-PCR. A second nested PCR with blocking oligonucleotides suppressed unpaired genes. TCRdb reprocessed the emulsion pairing reads via MiXCR and lists one record per CDR3 protein. Among about 40,000 distinct CDR3 sequences listed, less than 55% were seen once. Sequencing used CD8+ T cells. The receptors here all came from a pool of human donors with breast cancer or a healthy control (not recorded which).

In nucleotides, the CDR3 is TGCGCCAGCAGCTTGTACAGGGTCACATCCGCCAAAAACATTCAGTACTTC. It codes for CASSLYRVTSAKNIQYF. This chain connects TRBV5-1 to TRBJ2-4, with D possibly matching TRBD1 (6 bases). The CDR3 contains 17 residues. Deletions cut 1 base from V and 1 base from J, with 15 bases between. Germline-derived CDR1 and CDR2 are SGHRS and YFSETQ.

The V and J genes are TRBV7-9 and TRBJ2-2; no clear D. Trimming stripped 5 bases from V and 1 base from J, with 11 bases between. The CDR3 is made up of 15 amino acids. Germline loops: CDR1 SEHNR, CDR2 FQNEAQ (reference sequence). CDR3 sequence (DNA): TGTGCCAGCAGCCTATCCGCAGGGAACACCGGGGAGCTGTTTTTT. As protein: CASSLSAGNTGELFF.

The sample holds many counts of this clonotype. The chain has TRBV19 and TRBJ2-1, with a tentative D call TRBD1 (5 bases). Germline V gene data show CDR1 as LNHDA and CDR2 as SQIVND (reference sequence). V was pared by 6 bases and J by 3 bases, with 6 bases between. This CDR3 contains 12 residues. CDR3 in DNA: TGTGCCAGTAGACAGGACTACAATGAGCAGTTCTTC. Its translation is CASRQDYNEQFF.

This clonotype was counted only a few times. The chain recombines TRBV6-2 or TRBV6-3 with TRBJ1-5; TRBD1 is a possible D gene (6 bases). Germline CDR1 reads MNHEY; CDR2 reads SVGEGT. V lost 0 bases to trimming and J lost 7 bases, with 16 bases between them. CDR3 length: 16 amino acids. The CDR3 spells CASSYSHSGEGQPQHF. As DNA, the CDR3 is TGTGCCAGCAGTTACTCACATTCAGGGGAAGGCCAGCCCCAGCATTTT.

Of note for this clonotype: The germline gene is not matched at one end of the junction; a read error may be the cause. The chain is built from TRBV9 and TRBJ1-1, with D hard to call. CDR3 length: 15 residues. From germline, CDR1 is SGDLS and CDR2 YYNGEE. The CDR3 coding sequence is TGTGCCAGCAGCGTAGCTGGCAGCTCCCCCACTGAGGCTTTCTTT. This sequence encodes CASSVAGSSPTEAFF. Full variable domain (outside the CDR3, taken from reference TRBV9 and TRBJ1-1): DSGVTQTPKHLITATGQRVTLRCSPRSGDLSVYWYQQSLDQGLQFLIQYYNGEERAKGNILERFSAQQFPDLHSELNLSSLELGDSALYFCASSVAGSSPTEAFFGQGTRLTVV.

The chain carries TRBV18 and TRBJ2-1; perhaps TRBD1 as D (6 bases). CDR1 and CDR2 from the germline V gene are KGHSH and LQKENI. V was trimmed by 3 bases and J by 0 bases, leaving 9 bases between them. The length of the CDR3 is 15 residues. The DNA for the CDR3 is TGTGCCAGCTCACCTGGGGGCAACTCCTACAATGAGCAGTTCTTC. Its protein is CASSPGGNSYNEQFF.

This clonotype showed up just a few times. The rearrangement uses TRBV20-1 and TRBJ1-5; D ambiguous. V lost 3 bases and J lost 3, with 9 bases in between. The CDR3 has 13 residues. Germline V gene sequence: CDR1 DFQATT, CDR2 SNEGSKA (reference sequence). For the CDR3, the DNA is TGCAGTGCTAGCAGGCATCCCAATCAGCCCCAGCATTTT. It encodes CSASRHPNQPQHF.

Worth noting for this clonotype: One junction end disagrees with the germline gene, perhaps due to a read error. V is TRBV10-3 and J is TRBJ1-1; no clear D. Germline CDR1 ENHRY, CDR2 SYGVKD. This CDR3 has 13 amino acids. CDR3 loop: CAIRGLGNAEAFF. Here the CDR3 DNA reads TGTGCCATCAGGGGCCTAGGGAACGCTGAAGCTTTCTTT.

On this clonotype itself: At one end, the junction sequence differs from germline, possibly due to a read error. This chain links TRBV6-2 or TRBV6-3 with TRBJ2-1, with unresolved D. This CDR3 spans 12 amino acids. Per germline, CDR1 MNHEY and CDR2 SVGEGT. CDR3 amino acids: CASSAEVNEQSF. DNA of the CDR3: TGTGCCAGCAGCGCTGAGGTGAATGAGCAGTCCTTC.

This clonotype was counted many times. The chain recombines TRBV27 with TRBJ2-4; D possibly uses TRBD1 or TRBD2 (6 bases each). The CDR3 runs 13 residues. The germline V gene has CDR1 MNHEY and CDR2 SMNVEV (reference sequence). The V and J ends lost 8 bases and 7 bases respectively, with 15 bases between them. The CDR3 loop reads CASRPGAGNIQYF. CDR3 in DNA: TGTGCCAGCCGGCCGGGGGCGGGTAACATTCAGTACTTC.

This chain uses TRBV6-1 with TRBJ2-5; 10 nucleotides align to TRBD1. Trimming cost V 6 bases and J 2 bases; bases outside gene matches: 6. The CDR3 spans 15 residues. Germline V lookup: CDR1 MNHNS, CDR2 SASEGT. In DNA, the CDR3 is TGTGCCAGCAGGCCCGGGACAGGGGATCAAGAGACCCAGTACTTC. Protein sequence: CASRPGTGDQETQYF.

The chain links TRBV20-1 to TRBJ1-1; perhaps TRBD1 as D (6 bases). Germline V gene data show CDR1 as DFQATT and CDR2 as SNEGSKA (reference sequence). The germline V and J ends were trimmed by 4 bases and 1 base, with 7 bases remaining between them. The CDR3 consists of 12 residues. The CDR3 nucleotides read TGCAGTGCTAAACAGGGGAACACTGAAGCTTTCTTT. Its translation: CSAKQGNTEAFF.

This clonotype was detected only a few times. The chain links TRBV6-1 to TRBJ1-2; TRBD1 agrees at 11 bases. Germline V gives CDR1 MNHNS, CDR2 SASEGT. With V trimmed by 5 bases and J by 2 bases, 4 bases remained unmatched. The CDR3 extends over 15 amino acids. The CDR3 here is CASSWTGGLNYGYTF. The CDR3 coding sequence is TGTGCCAGCAGTTGGACAGGGGGCCTCAACTATGGCTACACCTTC.

In this sample, this clonotype turned up many times. V usage is TRBV27 and J usage is TRBJ1-2; D might be TRBD1 (5 bases). Germline V CDR1 and CDR2: MNHEY, SMNVEV (reference sequence). V dropped 4 bases and J dropped 5 bases, with 14 bases sitting between them. The CDR3 sequence is 14 residues long. CDR3 amino acids: CASSSTDKPYGYTF. The CDR3 DNA follows: TGTGCCAGCAGTTCTACGGACAAGCCATATGGCTACACCTTC.

The gene calls are TRBV5-1 and TRBJ1-1; 8 nucleotides align to TRBD1. CDR1 and CDR2 (germline): SGHRS, YFSETQ. J was trimmed by 6 bases and V by 5 bases; bases with no gene match: 6. The CDR3 runs 13 residues. The CDR3 spells CASSGQGESEAFF. The DNA for the CDR3 is TGCGCCAGCAGTGGACAGGGTGAATCTGAAGCTTTCTTT.

V is TRBV11-2 and J is TRBJ2-5; TRBD1 or TRBD2 may be the D gene (5 bases each). The CDR3 consists of 15 residues. CDR1 is SGHAT, CDR2 FQNNGV, per germline. With 0 bases removed from V and 4 bases from J, the gap between germline ends came to 12 bases. The CDR3 nucleotides are TGTGCCAGCAGCTTAGATCAGAGGGGCGGAGAGACCCAGTACTTC. Translating gives CASSLDQRGGETQYF.

In the case of this clonotype: A junction end diverges from the germline sequence, so it may reflect a read error. This chain uses TRBV6-2 or TRBV6-3 with TRBJ2-7; TRBD2 matches 10 bases. The CDR3 is made up of 15 amino acids. The germline gives CDR1 MNHEY, CDR2 SVGEGT. The CDR3: CASSKGLAVTYKQYF. DNA of the CDR3: TGTGCCAGCAGCAAAGGACTAGCGGTAACCTACAAGCAGTACTTC.

The rearrangement joins TRBV19 to TRBJ1-1; possibly TRBD1 for D (6 bases). Trimming stripped 1 base from V and 3 bases from J, with 12 bases between. Germline V gene lookup returns CDR1 LNHDA and CDR2 SQIVND (reference sequence). The CDR3 length is 15 residues. In nucleotides, the CDR3 is TGTGCCAGTAGTATAGCTCTCAGGGGACACACTGAAGCTTTCTTT. It specifies CASSIALRGHTEAFF.

This clonotype was detected once. A much larger clone differs by one base, so this may be a read error. This chain links TRBV27 with TRBJ2-7, with D tentatively TRBD2 (5 bases). The CDR3 runs to 12 residues. Germline loops: CDR1 MNHEY, CDR2 SMNVEV (reference sequence). As DNA, the CDR3 is TGTGCCAGCAGTCCCAGCGGCTACGAGCAGGACTTC. Protein: CASSPSGYEQDF.